The 11 T cell receptor beta chains presented below share a single source sample, sequenced in a study of T cell repertoires in cytomegalovirus infection. No antigen has been assigned to these receptors. TCRdb fed the reads into MiXCR, producing one record per CDR3 protein. The sample has 550,000 to 850,000 distinct CDR3 sequences, 30% to 35% seen once. This sample comprised cultured PBMCs, obtained from culture after CMV antigen stimulation. These receptors were collected from a human donor in good health (CMV status not recorded). Some clones in this sample may be carry-over from other donors' samples.

This clonotype came up a few times. This chain uses TRBV6-1 with TRBJ1-2, with 8 bases that match TRBD1. CDR1 is MNHNS, CDR2 SASEGT, per germline. J was trimmed by 5 bases and V by 4 bases; bases with no gene match: 12. This CDR3 contains 16 residues. The CDR3 coding sequence is TGTGCCAGCAGTGTTTTGGACAGGGCGGCTCGGTATGGCTACACCTTC. It specifies CASSVLDRAARYGYTF.

This clonotype was counted only a few times. This rearrangement joins TRBV19 to TRBJ1-2; 8 bases fit TRBD1. CDR3 size: 15 residues. Per the germline V gene, CDR1 is LNHDA and CDR2 is SQIVND (reference sequence). The ends lost 6 bases at V and 5 bases at J; junction bases unmatched: 11. CDR3 loop: CASRKSGTGIYGYTF. The CDR3 DNA reads TGTGCCAGTAGGAAGTCCGGGACAGGAATATATGGCTACACCTTC.

The chain carries TRBV20-1 and TRBJ1-1; D may be TRBD1 (6 bases). Trimming shortened V by 6 bases and J by 5 bases, and 16 bases separated the two germline ends. The CDR3 is 13 amino acids. Germline assignment: CDR1 DFQATT and CDR2 SNEGSKA (reference sequence). The CDR3 protein is CSAIQGPYTEAFF. CDR3 DNA sequence: TGCAGTGCAATACAGGGTCCCTATACTGAAGCTTTCTTT.

This chain uses TRBV6-8 with TRBJ2-2; possibly TRBD1 for D (6 bases). The CDR3 sequence is 14 residues long. V was cut by 0 bases and J by 7 bases, with 9 bases left in between. Germline V gene sequence: CDR1 MNHGY, CDR2 SAAAGT. CDR3 DNA sequence: TGTGCCAGCAGTTACTCTACAGGGAACGGGGAGCTGTTTTTT. Translated: CASSYSTGNGELFF.

V and J are TRBV6-1 and TRBJ1-1; D gene uncertain. The V gene lost 6 bases and the J gene lost 7 bases, with 12 bases spanning the gap. The CDR3 is 12 amino acids. Germline V gives CDR1 MNHNS, CDR2 SASEGT. The CDR3 DNA sequence: TGTGCCAGCAGGAGATGGGTCCATGAAGCTTTCTTT. This encodes CASRRWVHEAFF.

This chain links TRBV7-2 with TRBJ2-1; 8 bases match TRBD2. The ends lost 5 bases at V and 5 bases at J; junction bases unmatched: 8. The length of the CDR3 is 15 residues. CDR1 and CDR2 from the germline V gene are SGHTA and FQGNSA. CDR3 amino acids: CASSTSSGSNNEQFF. The CDR3 DNA follows: TGTGCCAGCAGCACTTCTAGCGGGTCTAACAATGAGCAGTTCTTC.

This clonotype was observed a few times. This chain's CDR3 is CASSLLPRTEQYF. In nucleotides, the CDR3 is TGTGCCAGCAGCCTCCTCCCAAGGACCGAGCAGTACTTC. The chain uses TRBV7-2 and TRBJ2-7; the D is unclear. This CDR3 is 13 amino acids long. Trimming took 5 bases from V and 6 from J, leaving 14 bases between them. Germline V gene sequence: CDR1 SGHTA, CDR2 FQGNSA.

CDR3 loop: CATRVYSGNTIYF. CDR3 sequence (DNA): TGTGCCACCAGAGTTTACTCTGGAAACACCATATATTTT. The chain has TRBV6-1 and TRBJ1-3; D gene uncertain. V lost 10 bases and J lost 0, with 10 bases in between. This CDR3 is built from 13 residues. The V gene's germline CDR1 is MNHNS and CDR2 SASEGT.

This clonotype was counted between two and nine times. This chain joins TRBV11-3 and TRBJ2-1; a weak D match, TRBD1 (6 bases). CDR1 and CDR2 (germline): SGHNT, YENEEA. The length of the CDR3 is 13 residues. V gave up 5 bases and J gave up 6 bases, with 11 bases separating them. The CDR3 nucleotides are TGTGCCAGCAGCCCCCGACAGGCCAATGAGCAGTTCTTC. Translated: CASSPRQANEQFF.

The chain joins TRBV12-3 or TRBV12-4 to TRBJ2-7; D is unresolved. The CDR3 spans 15 residues. The V gene lost 8 bases and the J gene lost 0 bases, with 17 bases spanning the gap. CDR3 in DNA: TGTGCCAGCGGCGTGATGGCGGTCAGCTCCTACGAGCAGTACTTC. Translation gives CASGVMAVSSYEQYF.

This clonotype was detected only once. The chain recombines TRBV18 with TRBJ1-1, with D possibly matching TRBD1 (5 bases). The CDR3 loop spans 15 amino acids. Trimming shortened V by 6 bases and J by 1 base, and 15 bases separated the two germline ends. The germline V gene encodes CDR1 KGHSH and CDR2 LQKENI. The CDR3 loop reads CASSADRTENTEAFF. The CDR3 DNA reads as TGTGCCAGCTCCGCCGACAGAACTGAGAACACTGAAGCTTTCTTT.